The 25 T cell receptor beta chains reported below all come from one sample, sequenced in a study of beta chain features in type 1 diabetes. Sequencing targeted expressed TCRB transcripts, as all isolated RNA had been reverse transcribed. Produced via immunoSEQ multiplex PCR; TCRdb's table is partial and in-frame only. Of hundreds of thousands of clones in the sample, roughly 31% were seen once. Sample: naive CD4+ T cells from blood. Every receptor here comes from a man younger than 35 in good health.

This clone was observed a handful of times. The rearrangement joins TRBV5-4 to TRBJ1-3; possibly TRBD1 for D (5 bases). V gave up 4 bases and J gave up 3 bases, with 11 bases separating them. This CDR3 contains 14 residues. Germline lookup yields CDR1 SGHNT and CDR2 YYREEE (reference sequence). The DNA for the CDR3 is TGTGCCAGCAGCCTGGGGGGTAGTGGAAACACCATATATTTT. It is translated as CASSLGGSGNTIYF.

The table lists this clone with a few counts. This same CDR3 is encoded by further DNA sequences in the sample. This chain links TRBV9 with TRBJ2-6, with D uncertain. The CDR3 is 16 residues long. V was pared by 0 bases and J by 0 bases, with 7 bases between. Germline CDR1 reads SGDLS; CDR2 reads YYNGEE. CDR3 DNA: TGTGCCAGCAGCGTAGCGGGTAGCTCTGGGGCCAACGTCCTGACTTTC. This encodes CASSVAGSSGANVLTF.

V is TRBV7-9 and J is TRBJ2-5; D gene uncertain. The germline V and J ends were trimmed by 4 bases and 5 bases, with 5 bases remaining between them. There are 11 residues in the CDR3. Germline V lookup: CDR1 SEHNR, CDR2 FQNEAQ (reference sequence). CDR3 amino acids: CASSWRETQYF. CDR3 coding DNA: TGTGCCAGCAGCTGGCGGGAGACCCAGTACTTC. Variable domain in full (rest from reference TRBV7-9 and TRBJ2-5): DTGVSQNPRHKITKRGQNVTFRCDPISEHNRLYWYRQTLGQGPEFLTYFQNEAQLEKSRLLSDRFSAERPKGSFSTLEIQRTEQGDSAMYLCASSWRETQYFGPGTRLLVL.

This clone was observed a few times. The chain links TRBV9 to TRBJ1-3; D is unclear. V was trimmed by 1 base and J by 0 bases, leaving 11 bases between them. CDR3 length: 16 residues. Germline lookup yields CDR1 SGDLS and CDR2 YYNGEE. The CDR3 nucleotides are TGTGCCAGCAGCGTATATCTACAGAGCTCTGGAAACACCATATATTTT. It is translated as CASSVYLQSSGNTIYF.

The chain carries TRBV18 and TRBJ2-6; D is ambiguous. This CDR3 is built from 15 residues. V was trimmed by 5 bases and J by 3 bases, leaving 11 bases between them. Germline CDR1 reads KGHSH; CDR2 reads LQKENI. The CDR3 here is CASSSPWGGANVLTF. The CDR3 bases are TGTGCCAGCTCATCCCCTTGGGGTGGGGCCAACGTCCTGACTTTC. Supplemented by reference TRBV18 and TRBJ2-6, the full variable domain reads NAGVMQNPRHLVRRRGQEARLRCSPMKGHSHVYWYRQLPEEGLKFMVYLQKENIIDESGMPKERFSAEFPKEGPSILRIQQVVRGDSAAYFCASSSPWGGANVLTFGAGSRLTVL.

The chain uses TRBV4-1 and TRBJ2-7, with TRBD2 matching over 13 bases. With V trimmed by 4 bases and J by 6 bases, 9 bases remained unmatched. In germline, CDR1 is MGHRA, CDR2 YSYEKL. The CDR3 length is 16 residues. The CDR3 DNA reads as TGCGCCAGCAGCCGGACTAGCGGGAGACGTGGCGGCGAGCAGTACTTC. Encoded protein: CASSRTSGRRGGEQYF.

This clone showed up just a few times. The chain carries TRBV9 and TRBJ2-1, with TRBD2 matching 9 bases. Germline V gene sequence: CDR1 SGDLS, CDR2 YYNGEE. This CDR3 is 17 amino acids long. Trimming took 4 bases from V and 6 from J; bases not matched to a gene: 14. The CDR3 bases are TGTGCCAGCAGCCTTGGGACTAGCTTTACAAAACTCAATGAGCAGTTCTTC. Encoded protein: CASSLGTSFTKLNEQFF.

This chain joins TRBV30 and TRBJ2-3, with D possibly being TRBD1 or TRBD2 (5 bases each). From germline, CDR1 is GTSNPN and CDR2 SVGIG (reference sequence). V lost 2 bases, J lost 6 bases, and 18 bases lay in between. The CDR3 is 15 residues long. CDR3 in DNA: TGTGCCTGGAGTCCGGCCTCCGGGACGGTTGATACGCAGTATTTT. It is translated as CAWSPASGTVDTQYF.

The chain is built from TRBV7-2 and TRBJ2-1; 7 bases line up with TRBD2. The V and J ends lost 2 bases and 5 bases, in that order; junction bases with no gene match: 6. Germline V CDR1 and CDR2: SGHTA, FQGNSA. There are 15 residues in the CDR3. CDR3 sequence: CASSLKRDVHNEQFF. The CDR3 bases are TGTGCCAGCAGCTTAAAGCGGGATGTCCACAATGAGCAGTTCTTC.

The V gene is TRBV4-3, the J gene TRBJ1-1; possible D gene TRBD1, 5 bases. CDR3 length equals 15 residues. The V and J ends lost 3 bases and 1 base respectively, with 12 bases between them. Per the germline V gene, CDR1 is LGHNA and CDR2 is YSLEER. For the CDR3, the DNA is TGCGCCAGCAGCCAGGAAGCAGGGAAGAACACTGAAGCTTTCTTT. It encodes CASSQEAGKNTEAFF.

J is TRBJ2-3 and V is TRBV7-3; the D is unclear. Trimming took 5 bases from V and 1 from J, leaving 7 bases between them. The CDR3 is 13 amino acids. Germline assignment: CDR1 SGHTA and CDR2 FQGTGA. The DNA of the CDR3 is TGTGCCAGCAGCCTGGAAGGCACAGATACGCAGTATTTT. This sequence encodes CASSLEGTDTQYF.

This clone has just a few counts. The chain's CDR3 is CASSIRDRETQYF. The CDR3 DNA follows: TGTGCCAGCAGCATCCGGGACAGGGAGACCCAGTACTTC. J is TRBJ2-5 and V is TRBV5-4; the match to TRBD1 covers 8 bases. The CDR3 length is 13 residues. V lost 4 bases and J lost 5; bases outside the gene matches: 4. Germline V gives CDR1 SGHNT, CDR2 YYREEE (reference sequence).

The V and J genes are TRBV6-5 and TRBJ1-1; 7 bases match TRBD1. The V and J ends lost 6 bases and 3 bases, in that order; junction bases with no gene match: 4. This CDR3 contains 13 residues. Germline V gene sequence: CDR1 MNHEY, CDR2 SVGAGI. The CDR3 region has the DNA TGTGCCAGCAGCAGGGACAGCTACACTGAAGCTTTCTTT. It is translated as CASSRDSYTEAFF.

There are a few counts of this clone. V gene TRBV4-1 combines with J gene TRBJ1-5, with D perhaps matching TRBD1 (5 bases). There are 17 residues in the CDR3. V lost 4 bases, J lost 0 bases, and 16 bases lay in between. Germline V gene data show CDR1 as MGHRA and CDR2 as YSYEKL. This CDR3 reads CASSRGLRGDSNQPQHF. CDR3 nucleotide sequence: TGCGCCAGCAGCCGGGGACTCCGAGGAGATAGCAATCAGCCCCAGCATTTT.

This clone turned up a few times. The V gene is TRBV4-1, the J gene TRBJ2-6; no definite D call. CDR1 is MGHRA, CDR2 YSYEKL, per germline. CDR3 size: 13 residues. The V gene lost 5 bases and the J gene lost 2 bases, with 4 bases spanning the gap. CDR3 nucleotide sequence: TGCGCCAGCAGCTCTCCTGGGGCCAACGTCCTGACTTTC. Protein product: CASSSPGANVLTF.

The table lists this clone with a few counts. This sequence joins TRBV7-6 and TRBJ2-2, with 8 nucleotides matching TRBD2. The CDR3 is 16 residues long. From germline, CDR1 is SGHVS and CDR2 FNYEAQ. The junction had 5 bases not matched to a gene; V was cut back by 1 base and J by 4 bases. CDR3 sequence reads: CASSLGVSGSTGELFF. CDR3 nucleotide sequence: TGTGCCAGCAGCTTAGGCGTCAGCGGGAGCACCGGGGAGCTGTTTTTT.

The chain couples TRBV19 to TRBJ2-7, with TRBD1 identical over 8 bases. CDR1 LNHDA and CDR2 SQIVND come from the germline V gene (reference sequence). This CDR3 comprises 15 residues. V shed 2 bases and J 3 bases; nucleotides not matched to a gene: 6. Here the CDR3 reads CASSIIRDRSYEQYF. The CDR3, as DNA: TGTGCCAGTAGTATAATTCGGGACAGGAGCTACGAGCAGTACTTC.

The gene calls are TRBV6-5 and TRBJ2-7; 9 nucleotides match TRBD2. CDR3 length equals 16 residues. Germline CDR1 and CDR2: MNHEY and SVGAGI. J lost 6 bases, V lost 0 bases, and 9 bases had no gene match. As DNA, the CDR3 is TGTGCCAGCAGTTACTCGAGGTCCAGCGGGAGGAGCGAGCAGTACTTC. Residues: CASSYSRSSGRSEQYF.

This clone was seen a few times. The rearrangement joins TRBV7-8 to TRBJ2-4, with 9 bases matching TRBD2. The CDR3 consists of 14 residues. Germline V gene data show CDR1 as SGHVS and CDR2 as FQNEAQ. After removal of 2 bases from V and 5 bases from J, the junction contained 1 base not matched to a gene. CDR3 sequence reads: CASSLRLAENIQYF. DNA for the CDR3: TGTGCCAGCAGCTTAAGACTAGCGGAAAACATTCAGTACTTC.

The genes are TRBV7-9 and TRBJ2-1; D is possibly TRBD2 (5 bases). Looked up from germline, CDR1 is SEHNR and CDR2 is FQNEAQ (reference sequence). The CDR3 loop spans 14 amino acids. V was clipped by 1 base and J by 4 bases, with 8 bases between them. The CDR3 protein is CASSLETGYNEQFF. Written as DNA, the CDR3 is TGTGCCAGCAGCTTAGAGACGGGATACAATGAGCAGTTCTTC.

Only a few counts were recorded for this clone. The chain couples TRBV4-2 to TRBJ2-1; D is uncertain. This CDR3 has 15 residues. Germline loops: CDR1 LGHNA, CDR2 YNFKEQ. Trimming stripped 1 base from V and 1 base from J, with 8 bases between. DNA for the CDR3: TGTGCCAGCAGCCAAGGGCCAGCATCCTACAATGAGCAGTTCTTC. This gives the protein CASSQGPASYNEQFF.

There are a few counts of this clone. This chain joins TRBV5-1 and TRBJ2-1, with TRBD1 identical over 10 bases. Trimming at V came to 3 bases and at J to 3 bases, leaving 3 bases not matched to a gene. Germline V gene lookup returns CDR1 SGHRS and CDR2 YFSETQ. The CDR3 runs 15 residues. The CDR3 nucleotides are TGCGCCAGCAGCTCTGGGACAGGGGACTACAATGAGCAGTTCTTC. Encoded protein: CASSSGTGDYNEQFF.

J is TRBJ2-2 and V is TRBV12-5; no definite D call. From germline, CDR1 is LGHNT and CDR2 FRNRAP. The CDR3 sequence is 14 residues long. V was clipped by 6 bases and J by 1 base, with 9 bases between them. CDR3 nucleotides: TGTGCTAGTGGGAGGACGAAGAACACCGGGGAGCTGTTTTTT. Its protein product is CASGRTKNTGELFF.

V gene TRBV29-1 combines with J gene TRBJ1-2; no reliable D call. This CDR3 region has 14 residues. The ends were cut back, 3 bases at V and 7 bases at J, with 18 bases in the middle. The germline V gene encodes CDR1 SQVTM and CDR2 ANQGSEA. CDR3 sequence: CSVDHHNPWLGYTF. The CDR3 region has the DNA TGCAGCGTTGATCACCACAACCCCTGGCTTGGCTACACCTTC.

This chain uses TRBV7-2 with TRBJ2-3, with D perhaps matching TRBD1 (5 bases). The CDR3 length is 13 residues. The V and J ends lost 1 base and 4 bases respectively, with 6 bases between them. CDR1 is SGHTA, CDR2 FQGNSA, per germline. The DNA for the CDR3 is TGTGCCAGCAGCTTAGAACAGGCAGATACGCAGTATTTT. This encodes CASSLEQADTQYF.